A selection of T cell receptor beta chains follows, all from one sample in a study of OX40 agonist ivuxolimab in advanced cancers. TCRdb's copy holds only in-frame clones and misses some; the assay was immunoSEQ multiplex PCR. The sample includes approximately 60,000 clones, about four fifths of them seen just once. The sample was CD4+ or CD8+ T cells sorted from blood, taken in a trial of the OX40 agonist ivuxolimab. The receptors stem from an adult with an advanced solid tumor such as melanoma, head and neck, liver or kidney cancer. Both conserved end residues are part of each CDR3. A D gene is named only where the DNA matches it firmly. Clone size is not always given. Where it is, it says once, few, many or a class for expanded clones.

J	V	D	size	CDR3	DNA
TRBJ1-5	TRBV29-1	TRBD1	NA	CSAGGQGDQPQHF	TGCAGCGCCGGGGGACAGGGGGATCAGCCCCAGCATTTT
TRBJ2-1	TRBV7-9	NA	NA	CASSSIYNEQFF	TGTGCCAGCAGCTCTATATACAATGAGCAGTTCTTC
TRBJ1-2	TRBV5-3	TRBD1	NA	CARSQNTRGRSVNYGYTF	TGTGCCAGAAGCCAGAACACCAGGGGGCGGTCAGTCAACTATGGCTACACCTTC
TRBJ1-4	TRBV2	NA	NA	CASSQQGFNEKLFF	TGTGCCAGCAGTCAACAGGGATTTAATGAAAAACTGTTTTTT
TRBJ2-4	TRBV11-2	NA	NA	CASSFPPSENIQYF	TGTGCCAGCAGCTTCCCTCCCAGTGAAAACATTCAGTACTTC
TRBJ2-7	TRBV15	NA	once	CATSRLVSSYEQYF	TGTGCCACCAGCAGACTTGTGAGCTCCTACGAGCAGTACTTC
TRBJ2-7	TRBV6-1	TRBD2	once	CASSELAGSGEQYF	TGTGCCAGCAGTGAACTAGCGGGCTCGGGCGAGCAGTACTTC
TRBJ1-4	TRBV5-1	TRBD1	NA	CASSSGQTATNEKLFF	TGCGCCAGCAGCTCGGGACAGACGGCAACTAATGAAAAACTGTTTTTT
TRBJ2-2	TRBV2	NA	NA	CASSYSPGTLMTAGELFF	TGTGCCAGCAGTTATTCCCCCGGGACTTTAATGACGGCCGGGGAGCTGTTTTTT
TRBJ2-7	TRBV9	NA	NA	CASSAMPQGSYEQYF	TGTGCCAGCAGCGCCATGCCTCAGGGATCCTACGAGCAGTACTTC
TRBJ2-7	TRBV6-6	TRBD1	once	CASREPRDRVYEQYF	TGTGCCAGCAGAGAACCCCGGGACAGGGTCTACGAGCAGTACTTC
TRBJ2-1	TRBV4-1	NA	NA	CASSENFPYNEQFF	TGCGCCAGCAGCGAGAACTTCCCCTACAATGAGCAGTTCTTC
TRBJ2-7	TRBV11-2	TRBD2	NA	CASSSLRGTSGSSYEQYF	TGTGCCAGCAGCTCATTAAGAGGGACTAGCGGGAGCTCCTACGAGCAGTACTTC
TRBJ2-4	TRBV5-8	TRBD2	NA	CASGQSGLAIIQYF	TGTGCCAGCGGCCAATCGGGACTAGCAATCATTCAGTACTTC
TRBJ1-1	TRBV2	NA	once	CASSEQANTEAFF	TGTGCCAGCAGTGAGCAGGCGAACACTGAAGCTTTCTTT
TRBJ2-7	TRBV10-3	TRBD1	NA	CATTAGTDNYEQYF	TGTGCCACAACTGCCGGGACAGATAACTACGAGCAGTACTTC
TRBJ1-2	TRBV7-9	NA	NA	CASSPGANYGYTF	TGTGCCAGCAGCCCGGGAGCTAACTATGGCTACACCTTC
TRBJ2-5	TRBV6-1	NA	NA	CASSLGGTDKETQYF	TGTGCCAGCAGTTTGGGCGGGACGGACAAAGAGACCCAGTACTTC
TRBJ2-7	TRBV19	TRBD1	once	CASSIRDRAYEQYF	TGTGCCAGTAGTATTCGGGACAGGGCCTACGAGCAGTACTTC
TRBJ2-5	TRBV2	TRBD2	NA	CASSTLAGVETQYF	TGTGCCAGCAGTACGCTAGCGGGAGTTGAGACCCAGTACTTC
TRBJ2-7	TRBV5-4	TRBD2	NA	CASSLGTSGGYEQYF	TGTGCCAGCAGCCTAGGGACTAGCGGGGGCTACGAGCAGTACTTC
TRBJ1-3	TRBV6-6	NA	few	CASSYLIVPLENTIYF	TGTGCCAGCAGTTACCTGATCGTACCTCTGGAAAACACCATATATTTT
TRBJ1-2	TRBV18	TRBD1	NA	CASSPAGGNYGYTF	TGTGCCAGCTCACCGGCAGGGGGTAACTATGGCTACACCTTC
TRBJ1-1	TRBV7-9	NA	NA	CASSLSGQSSNTEAFF	TGTGCCAGCAGCTTAAGCGGACAGTCATCCAACACTGAAGCTTTCTTT
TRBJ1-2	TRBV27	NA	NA	CASSLGLGRVKGYTF	TGTGCCAGCAGTTTAGGTCTGGGAAGGGTGAAAGGCTACACCTTC
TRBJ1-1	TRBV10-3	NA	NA	CAISFRDGPSEAFF	TGTGCCATCAGTTTCCGGGACGGACCATCTGAAGCTTTCTTT
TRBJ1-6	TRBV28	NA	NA	CASSAWGREDSPLHF	TGTGCCAGCAGTGCTTGGGGACGGGAGGATTCACCCCTCCACTTT
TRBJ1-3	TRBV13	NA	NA	CASSPIRNTIYF	TGTGCCAGCAGTCCCATTCGAAACACCATATATTTT
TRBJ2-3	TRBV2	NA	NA	CASSELHRTDTQYF	TGTGCCAGCAGTGAGTTACACCGCACAGATACGCAGTATTTT
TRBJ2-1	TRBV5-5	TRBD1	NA	CASSPGGWNNEQFF	TGTGCCAGCAGCCCAGGGGGATGGAACAATGAGCAGTTCTTC
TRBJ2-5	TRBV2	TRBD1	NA	CASSEYRGETQYF	TGTGCCAGCAGTGAATACAGGGGAGAGACCCAGTACTTC
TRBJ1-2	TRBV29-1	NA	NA	CSVGTRRTEAYTF	TGCAGCGTTGGAACCCGCCGGACAGAAGCTTACACCTTC
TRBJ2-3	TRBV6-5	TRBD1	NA	CASSSLRGRGGDTQYF	TGTGCCAGCAGTTCCCTCAGGGGGCGCGGAGGAGATACGCAGTATTTT
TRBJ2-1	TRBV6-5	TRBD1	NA	CASSWDRGYNEQFF	TGTGCCAGCAGTTGGGACAGGGGATACAATGAGCAGTTCTTC
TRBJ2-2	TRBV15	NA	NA	CATRFYTGELFF	TGTGCCACCAGATTTTACACCGGGGAGCTGTTTTTT
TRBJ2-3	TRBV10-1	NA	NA	CARGKPGSRGTDTQYF	TGCGCCAGGGGTAAGCCGGGCTCAAGGGGCACAGATACGCAGTATTTT
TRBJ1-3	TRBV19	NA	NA	CASTSSGRTLSGNTIYF	TGTGCCAGTACCTCGAGCGGCAGAACCCTCTCTGGAAACACCATATATTTT
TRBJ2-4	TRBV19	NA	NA	CASSSGQTLAKNIQYF	TGTGCCAGTAGTAGTGGGCAGACTTTAGCCAAAAACATTCAGTACTTC
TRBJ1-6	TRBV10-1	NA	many	CASSRGMDSPLHF	TGCGCCAGCAGTAGGGGGATGGATTCACCCCTCCACTTT
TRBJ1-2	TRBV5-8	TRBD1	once	CASSLPDRVLGYTF	TGTGCCAGCAGCTTGCCCGACAGGGTATTAGGCTACACCTTC
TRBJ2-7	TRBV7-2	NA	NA	CASSLNGGPGEEQYF	TGTGCCAGCAGCCTAAATGGAGGTCCTGGGGAGGAGCAGTACTTC
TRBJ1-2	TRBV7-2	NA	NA	CASSLEQGLIPRSF	TGTGCCAGCAGCTTAGAGCAGGGACTGATCCCTCGGAGCTTC
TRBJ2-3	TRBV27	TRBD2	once	CASSLFSGTPPDTQYF	TGTGCCAGCAGTTTATTTAGCGGGACCCCCCCAGATACGCAGTATTTT
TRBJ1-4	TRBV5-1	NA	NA	CASSLIGSGKTNEKLFF	TGCGCCAGCAGCTTGATCGGATCAGGAAAGACTAATGAAAAACTGTTTTTT
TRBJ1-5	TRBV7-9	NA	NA	CASSFQGTQGQPQHF	TGTGCCAGCAGCTTTCAAGGCACCCAGGGGCAGCCCCAGCATTTT
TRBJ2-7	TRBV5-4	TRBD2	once	CASSAGTSGIYEQYF	TGTGCCAGCAGCGCTGGGACTAGCGGGATTTACGAGCAGTACTTC
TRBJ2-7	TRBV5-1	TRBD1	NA	CASSPMPGTGASYEQYF	TGCGCCAGCAGCCCGATGCCGGGGACAGGGGCCTCCTACGAGCAGTACTTC
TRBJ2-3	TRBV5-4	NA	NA	CASSFFGSPSRTDTQYF	TGTGCCAGCAGCTTTTTTGGGTCCCCGAGTAGGACAGATACGCAGTATTTT
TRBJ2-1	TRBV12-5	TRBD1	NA	CASGLNRGSYNEQFF	TGTGCTAGTGGTTTGAACAGGGGCTCCTACAATGAGCAGTTCTTC
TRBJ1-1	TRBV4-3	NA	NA	CASSENWGGDYAEAFF	TGCGCCAGCAGCGAGAACTGGGGGGGGGATTACGCTGAAGCTTTCTTT
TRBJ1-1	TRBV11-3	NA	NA	CASSPRDGMNTEAFF	TGTGCCAGCAGCCCCCGGGACGGCATGAACACTGAAGCTTTCTTT